This record covers a single TCR beta chain. Its antigen is not yet known. The sample holds no much larger clone one base away, and base qualities are not on file. This specimen comes from a study of T cells in Graves' hyperthyroidism and ophthalmopathy (dated by TCRdb to between 2019 and 2020). Regarding the research as a whole: Peripheral blood was sampled at the time of initial diagnosis, prior to any treatment. After sampling, hyperthyroidism patients received methimazole starting at 30 mg daily, and ophthalmopathy patients received high-dose intravenous methylprednisolone. Prospective prediction of ophthalmopathy was tested in an independent validation cohort of fewer than 20 hyperthyroidism patients and 15 to 17 patients who later progressed to ophthalmopathy. The 90 to 100 discovery patients were randomly split 7:3 into training and test sets. Thyroid tissue and blood T-cell repertoires from roughly 6 Graves' hyperthyroidism patients were also compared in the study. To identify distinguishing TCR V-J signatures, a discovery cohort of about 100 patients was used, comprising 40 to 45 with Graves' ophthalmopathy and around 57 with stable Graves' hyperthyroidism. The paper reports TCR Vbeta CDR3 sequencing of roughly 140 peripheral blood samples: 40 or so ophthalmopathy, over 70 hyperthyroidism and about 17 progressor patients.

Spanning cysteine to phenylalanine, the CDR3 consists of 16 amino acids. Only CDR3 DNA remains: 48 bases, in frame from the first base. CDR1 MDHEN and CDR2 SYDVKM are derived from the germline V gene. From V the trimming removes 5 bases and from J it removes 0 bases, while the gene matches leave 4 bases of the junction unaccounted for. Graves' hyperthyroidism was defined as stable when no progression to ophthalmopathy occurred over 18 months of follow-up. Hyperthyroidism patients were aged 18 to 65 years and newly diagnosed, with disease duration of less than 2 months. Exclusion was applied to patients with uncontrolled infections, other autoimmune diseases, pregnancy or lactation. Clinical symptoms, serum thyroxine and TRAb, thyroid ultrasound, and orbital computed tomography formed the basis for the diagnoses. PBMCs were separated from roughly 10 ml of fresh peripheral blood using Ficoll-Paque density gradient centrifugation. Total RNA was extracted with Trizol reagent, and quality was checked on an Agilent 2100 Bioanalyzer.

Amplification of TCR beta CDR3 regions was carried out from RNA transcripts. The first round of RT-PCR for the TCR CDR3 was performed with the HTBI primer set and the Qiagen OneStep RT-PCR kit. Libraries were constructed in a second round of multiplex PCR, after which size selection and purification were carried out. Sequencing of the libraries was done on an Illumina HiSeq2000 using paired-end 100 bp reads. Per the original workflow: SOAPnuke was used to process the raw data, removing reads that contained adapters or uncalled bases, had a mean Phred below 15, or lacked an exact match to the constant primer or identifier. COPE v1.2.5 was used to merge high-quality paired reads, and clonotypes were defined as unique nucleotide sequences. MiTCR v1.1 was used to align the clonotypes against IMGT TRBV, TRBD and TRBJ reference segments. Analysis was restricted to V-J combinations with a frequency above 0.0001, which covered approximately 99% of repertoires. The TCS score was defined as F50 (clonal expansion) divided by E x V (chaos), with BLOSUM62-based TCRdist calculated between CDR3 peptides within each V-J. Welch's t-statistics and random forest reduced approximately 520 V-J features to fewer than 15, which were used in a naive Bayes classifier (R e1071). TCRdb reran the public reads through fastp at Q25 and MiXCR, keeping productive beta chains. CDR3 protein duplicates are merged, each entry listing the most common genes and DNA. The V and J calls were determined by TCRdb, not by the authors. The sample yields about 180,000 distinct CDR3 sequences; about 15% were counted once. The ten largest make up 25% to 35% of the sample.

General conclusions and limits of the study: No statistical method was used to fix the sample size in advance, and group allocation was not hidden from the investigators. In cross-validation, a model built on a 13 V-J signature told ophthalmopathy apart from stable hyperthyroidism with approximately 90% sensitivity and approximately 84% specificity, and in testing the same model reached 80%/75%. In validation, the model predicted progression to ophthalmopathy with roughly 70% sensitivity and around 72% specificity, a median of around 6.6 months before onset. Most expanded thyroid clonotypes (frequency above 0.001) were also found in blood, which suggests that blood repertoires may mirror thyroid immune responses.

Recombination linked TRBV28 to TRBJ2-7, with 13 bases matching TRBD2. The source is a woman between 45 and 60 years old with Graves' hyperthyroidism. The sequencing sample was made of blood. The CDR3 is CASSATSGRDSYEQYF. The nucleotide sequence reads TGTGCCAGCAGTGCTACTAGCGGGAGGGACTCCTACGAGCAGTACTTC.